Listed below are T cell receptor beta chains from one sample, sequenced in a study of blood T cells in healthy people across ages. MiXCR, run by TCRdb on the 5' RACE reads, gives a single entry per CDR3 protein. The data hold hundreds of thousands of distinct CDR3 sequences, with roughly 30% observed a single time. Material for sequencing was blood. These receptors originate from a woman older than 75 in good health. Both conserved end residues are part of each CDR3. A D gene is named only where the DNA matches it firmly. Clone size is shown for a subset of rows, as once, few, many or a class of expanded clone.

CDR3 DNA | CDR3 protein | J gene | D gene | V gene | clone size
TGTGCCAGCACAAACGGATACAATGAGCAGTTCTTC | CASTNGYNEQFF | TRBJ2-1 | NA | TRBV6-5 | many
TGTGCCAGCAGCTCCCGGGACCGCTCCTACGAGCAGTACTTC | CASSSRDRSYEQYF | TRBJ2-7 | NA | TRBV7-2 | NA
TGTGCCAGCAGCTCCGCGGGACAGGATAATGAGCAGTTCTTC | CASSSAGQDNEQFF | TRBJ2-1 | TRBD1 | TRBV7-8 | NA
TGCGCCAGCAGCCATAGACTAGCGGGGGGGCAGTACTTC | CASSHRLAGGQYF | TRBJ2-4 | TRBD2 | TRBV4-1 | NA
TGTGCCAGCTCACCACTCGGGACAGTTCGTGAGACCCAGTACTTC | CASSPLGTVRETQYF | TRBJ2-5 | TRBD1 | TRBV18 | many
TGCGCCAGCAGCTCCGAGAACAGGGCAGGCTACACCTTC | CASSSENRAGYTF | TRBJ1-2 | NA | TRBV5-1 | NA
TGCAGTGCTAGAGATCGGGAAAACCCGACGAACTACTATGGCTACACCTTC | CSARDRENPTNYYGYTF | TRBJ1-2 | NA | TRBV20-1 | many
TGTGCCACCAGCCAGGAGGGGGTAGCGAGAAGCACAGACACGCAGTATTTT | CATSQEGVARSTDTQYF | TRBJ2-3 | NA | TRBV15 | NA
TGCAGCGTTGCTTCGACAGGGATAAATGAGCAGTTCTTC | CSVASTGINEQFF | TRBJ2-1 | TRBD1 | TRBV29-1 | many
TGTGCCAGCAGCGTAGAGGGTAGCGGGGCTAATGAGCAGTTCTTC | CASSVEGSGANEQFF | TRBJ2-1 | TRBD2 | TRBV9 | many
TGTGCCAGCAGCACCCGGGGACTAGCGGGGGGGCCGGGGGAGCAGTTCTTC | CASSTRGLAGGPGEQFF | TRBJ2-1 | TRBD2 | TRBV3-1 | many
TGTGCCAGCAGCGTAGGAGGAACAGGGGTGACCTACGAGCAGTACTTC | CASSVGGTGVTYEQYF | TRBJ2-7 | TRBD1 | TRBV9 | many
TGTGCCAGCAGCTATACGGACAGGGGCACAGATACGCAGTATTTT | CASSYTDRGTDTQYF | TRBJ2-3 | TRBD1 | TRBV7-8 | many
TGCGCCAGCAGCTTACAGGGTGGTGAAAAACTGTTTTTT | CASSLQGGEKLFF | TRBJ1-4 | NA | TRBV5-1 | few
TGTGCCACCAGTGCGGGACAGGGCGCCCGAAGCTCCTACAATGAGCAGTTCTTC | CATSAGQGARSSYNEQFF | TRBJ2-1 | TRBD1 | TRBV24-1 | NA
TGTGCCAGCAGCCCAAATGTGGATTACGAGCAGTACTTC | CASSPNVDYEQYF | TRBJ2-7 | NA | TRBV7-9 | many
TGTGCCAGCAGCTTAGTGCTAGCGGGATATCCTAGCACAGATACGCAGTATTTT | CASSLVLAGYPSTDTQYF | TRBJ2-3 | TRBD2 | TRBV7-2 | NA
TGTGCCAGTTTAAGGGGGGGGAGCGGCTCCTACAATGAGCAGTTCTTC | CASLRGGSGSYNEQFF | TRBJ2-1 | NA | TRBV19 | NA
TGCGCCAGCAGCTTGGGTCAGGGGCACAATCAGCCCCAGCATTTT | CASSLGQGHNQPQHF | TRBJ1-5 | NA | TRBV5-1 | many
TGCGCCAGCAGGGTCCAGGGGCCTCCCGATGGCTACACCTTC | CASRVQGPPDGYTF | TRBJ1-2 | NA | TRBV5-1 | many
TGTGCCAGCAGCCCGCGGGGGTCTGCCAAAAACATTCAGTACTTC | CASSPRGSAKNIQYF | TRBJ2-4 | TRBD2 | TRBV28 | many
TGTGCCAGCAGTTCCTCCGGGTCTGGGTATAATGAAAAACTGTTTTTT | CASSSSGSGYNEKLFF | TRBJ1-4 | NA | TRBV6-5 | many
TGTGCCACCAGCAGAGATGGGACAGCTCTTGGCGCTGAAGCTTTCTTT | CATSRDGTALGAEAFF | TRBJ1-1 | TRBD1 | TRBV15 | many
TGTGCCGGCAGCTCCTTTAGCGGGAGGGCCGGGGAAAACATTCAGTACTTC | CAGSSFSGRAGENIQYF | TRBJ2-4 | TRBD2 | TRBV12-3/TRBV12-4 | NA
TGTGCCAGCAGCCAAGGGCTAGAACTGAACGAGCAGTACTTC | CASSQGLELNEQYF | TRBJ2-7 | NA | TRBV3-1 | NA
TGTGCCAGCGGAATAGCGGGGGGCTACGAGCAGTACTTC | CASGIAGGYEQYF | TRBJ2-7 | TRBD2 | TRBV6-5 | many
TGTGCCACCAGTGATTTGCGGAGCCGGCCAGTTGGCAATGAGCAGTTCTTC | CATSDLRSRPVGNEQFF | TRBJ2-1 | NA | TRBV24-1 | few
TGTGCCAGCAGTTTAAGTGGGTTGGGGAACACTGAAGCTTTCTTT | CASSLSGLGNTEAFF | TRBJ1-1 | NA | TRBV27 | NA
TGTGCCAGCAGCTTAAGGGACAGATCTAGCGGGGTAATGGATACGCAGTATTTT | CASSLRDRSSGVMDTQYF | TRBJ2-3 | TRBD2 | TRBV7-2 | NA
TGTGCCAGCAGTGAAGAGTGGCGAAATATAAAGGGGTCCACCCTCCACTTT | CASSEEWRNIKGSTLHF | TRBJ1-6 | NA | TRBV2 | NA
TGTGCCAGCAGGCGGACAGGGTCCGAAAAACTGTTTTTT | CASRRTGSEKLFF | TRBJ1-4 | TRBD1 | TRBV13 | few
TGTGCCAGCAGAGCGACAGCTAACTATGGCTACACCTTC | CASRATANYGYTF | TRBJ1-2 | NA | TRBV6-5 | many
TGCAGTGCGGCAGACAGGATTGGTGAAAAACTGTTTTTT | CSAADRIGEKLFF | TRBJ1-4 | NA | TRBV20-1 | few
TGTGCCAGCAGCCCACACAGGGGGTTGACAGATACGCAGTATTTT | CASSPHRGLTDTQYF | TRBJ2-3 | TRBD1 | TRBV3-1 | once
TGTGCCATCAGTAAAGAGGGGTTAAGCAATCAGCCCCAGCATTTT | CAISKEGLSNQPQHF | TRBJ1-5 | NA | TRBV10-3 | NA
TGTGCCACCAGCAGACGACTTACAGAAAGCCAAGAGACCCAGTACTTC | CATSRRLTESQETQYF | TRBJ2-5 | NA | TRBV15 | many
TGTGCCAGCACCACGCGGGGGGGCAATCAGCCCCAGCATTTT | CASTTRGGNQPQHF | TRBJ1-5 | NA | TRBV12-3/TRBV12-4 | few
TGTGCCAGCAGATTGACTAGCGGGACCACCTACGAGCAGTACTTC | CASRLTSGTTYEQYF | TRBJ2-7 | TRBD2 | TRBV6-2/TRBV6-3 | many
TGTGCCAGCAGCGTAACAGGGGGCGGGCGAAACATTCAGTACTTC | CASSVTGGGRNIQYF | TRBJ2-4 | TRBD1 | TRBV6-1 | many
TGTGCCAGCAGTTTTCATCAGGGAAAGACCCAGTACTTC | CASSFHQGKTQYF | TRBJ2-5 | NA | TRBV12-3/TRBV12-4 | many
TGTGCCAGCAGGACAGGGGGCAATAATTCACCCCTCCACTTT | CASRTGGNNSPLHF | TRBJ1-6 | TRBD1 | TRBV12-3/TRBV12-4 | NA
TGCGCCAGCAGCCAAGATAATCAGGAGATGGCAGAGACCCAGTACTTC | CASSQDNQEMAETQYF | TRBJ2-5 | NA | TRBV4-1 | many
TGTGCCAGCAGTGCACCGAAGAGGGGTGACTATGGCTACACCTTC | CASSAPKRGDYGYTF | TRBJ1-2 | NA | TRBV6-5 | many
TGTGCCAGCAGCGCGGGTGGGAGGGCGGTCTCCTACAATGAGCAGTTCTTC | CASSAGGRAVSYNEQFF | TRBJ2-1 | TRBD2 | TRBV5-6 | many
TGCGCCAGCAGCTACGGACAGGGGGGCTATGGCTACACCTTC | CASSYGQGGYGYTF | TRBJ1-2 | TRBD1 | TRBV5-1 | many
TGTGCCAGCAGCCCTCTTCGAGGGGGCGAGGACTATGGCTACACCTTC | CASSPLRGGEDYGYTF | TRBJ1-2 | TRBD1 | TRBV3-1 | NA
TGTGCCAGCAGCTTAGGTGCCAGGGGTTCACCCCTCCACTTT | CASSLGARGSPLHF | TRBJ1-6 | NA | TRBV7-2 | NA
TGTGCCAGCAGTGTTACGGGGATAGCCAAAAACATTCAGTACTTC | CASSVTGIAKNIQYF | TRBJ2-4 | NA | TRBV2 | many
TGCAGTGCTAGAGATCACCAAAGAGGGAATGAGCAGTTCTTC | CSARDHQRGNEQFF | TRBJ2-1 | NA | TRBV20-1 | once
TGTGCCAGCAGACCGGGACAGGGAATTGGGCAGTACTTC | CASRPGQGIGQYF | TRBJ2-7 | TRBD1 | TRBV25-1 | many
TGCGCCAGCAGCTCTGGGATCGGGAACACTGAAGCTTTCTTT | CASSSGIGNTEAFF | TRBJ1-1 | NA | TRBV5-1 | NA
TGTGCCAGCTTGAGATCGGGGACAGGGTCGAATCAGCCCCAGCATTTT | CASLRSGTGSNQPQHF | TRBJ1-5 | TRBD1 | TRBV6-2/TRBV6-3 | many
TGCAGTGCTCCAACCGGGACAGGGAATGAAAAACTGTTTTTT | CSAPTGTGNEKLFF | TRBJ1-4 | TRBD1 | TRBV20-1 | many